Listed here are 32 T cell receptor beta chains from one sample, sequenced in a study of CD8 T cells in ankylosing spondylitis. Study-level findings and limits: Characteristic of ankylosing spondylitis blood, it appeared, was a TCR beta motif comprising about eight highly homologous variants.

TCRdb reprocessed the 5' RACE reads with MiXCR, giving one entry per CDR3 protein. The sample yields fewer than 650,000 distinct CDR3 sequences, 10% to 15% seen once. These receptors have no identified antigens. The sample was blood, either unsorted or a sorted T cell fraction (not recorded which). These receptors were taken from a male donor with ankylosing spondylitis.

This clonotype has only a few counts. This chain links TRBV4-2 with TRBJ2-1; 14 nucleotides agree with TRBD2. The CDR3 extends over 19 amino acids. CDR1 is LGHNA, CDR2 YNFKEQ, per germline. J gave up 9 bases and V 4 bases, and 17 bases lay outside the gene matches. The CDR3 is CASSLETLGLAGVFGEQFF. CDR3 nucleotide sequence: TGTGCCAGCAGCCTTGAGACCCTGGGACTAGCGGGAGTGTTTGGTGAGCAGTTCTTC.

This chain uses TRBV10-3 with TRBJ2-7; TRBD1 agrees at 7 bases. This CDR3 comprises 15 residues. The V gene end was trimmed by 3 bases and the J gene end by 6 bases; junction bases not matched to a gene: 11. In germline, CDR1 is ENHRY, CDR2 SYGVKD. The CDR3 DNA is TGTGCCATCAGTGACCAGGGACAGAGCTTTTTCGAGCAGTACTTC. It specifies CAISDQGQSFFEQYF.

This clonotype was seen a few times. This sequence joins TRBV2 and TRBJ2-5, with 7 bases lining up with TRBD2. Germline V gene data show CDR1 as SNHLY and CDR2 as FYNNEI. The CDR3 runs 13 residues. The ends lost 4 bases at V and 5 bases at J; junction bases unmatched: 4. This CDR3 is CASSGGGGETQYF. The CDR3, as DNA: TGTGCCAGCAGTGGGGGGGGTGGCGAGACCCAGTACTTC.

This clonotype has a handful of counts. The chain is built from TRBV20-1 and TRBJ1-1, with TRBD1 matching over 8 bases. With 5 bases clipped from V and 4 bases from J, the junction kept 3 bases outside the gene matches. The germline CDR1 and CDR2 sequences are DFQATT and SNEGSKA (reference sequence). The CDR3 loop spans 12 amino acids. CDR3 DNA sequence: TGCAGTGCTGGACAGGGCTCCACTGAAGCTTTCTTT. It codes for CSAGQGSTEAFF.

This sequence joins TRBV2 and TRBJ2-5, with D unclear. This CDR3 has 12 residues. Germline V lookup: CDR1 SNHLY, CDR2 FYNNEI. Trimming removed 8 bases at V and 3 bases at J, with 10 bases between. CDR3 amino acids: CASGWDKETQYF. The CDR3 DNA follows: TGTGCCAGCGGGTGGGATAAAGAGACCCAGTACTTC.

V and J are TRBV11-2 and TRBJ2-3; possible D gene TRBD1, 6 bases. CDR1 and CDR2 from the germline V gene are SGHAT and FQNNGV. V lost 6 bases, J lost 1 base, and 14 bases lay in between. CDR3 length: 15 amino acids. The CDR3 spells CASSSGVRGTDTQYF. The DNA for the CDR3 is TGTGCCAGCAGTTCAGGGGTTCGCGGCACAGATACGCAGTATTTT.

This clonotype was observed a handful of times. This chain connects TRBV9 to TRBJ1-2; D gene unclear. The V gene's germline CDR1 is SGDLS and CDR2 YYNGEE. The CDR3 length is 14 residues. V was trimmed by 4 bases and J by 4 bases, leaving 14 bases between them. CDR3: CASSPQPTVYGYTF. The CDR3 DNA follows: TGTGCCAGCAGCCCCCAACCCACGGTCTATGGCTACACCTTC.

The sample holds many counts of this clonotype. This chain uses TRBV11-2 with TRBJ2-2, with D possibly matching TRBD2 (6 bases). The CDR3 consists of 14 residues. The V gene's germline CDR1 is SGHAT and CDR2 FQNNGV. The ends were cut back, 3 bases at V and 7 bases at J, with 12 bases in the middle. The CDR3 region has the DNA TGTGCCAGCAGCTTCTCGGGAGATCACGGGGAGCTGTTTTTT. Translation: CASSFSGDHGELFF.

The J gene is TRBJ2-7, the V gene TRBV7-9; D gene unclear. The CDR3 is made up of 14 amino acids. Trimming took off 5 bases at V and 2 bases at J, with 13 bases between the two ends. Germline values: CDR1 SEHNR, CDR2 FQNEAQ (reference sequence). The CDR3 loop reads CASSDPGSPYEQYF. CDR3 in DNA: TGTGCCAGCAGCGACCCCGGGTCTCCCTACGAGCAGTACTTC.

This clonotype was detected only a few times. The genes are TRBV10-3 and TRBJ1-1, with 9 bases identical to TRBD1. The V gene end was trimmed by 0 bases and the J gene end by 6 bases; junction bases not matched to a gene: 5. Germline lookup yields CDR1 ENHRY and CDR2 SYGVKD. This CDR3 has 15 residues. CDR3 nucleotides: TGTGCCATCAGTGAGTCCCGGGGACAGGGCTCTGAAGCTTTCTTT. This encodes CAISESRGQGSEAFF.

This clonotype was observed a few times. The rearrangement uses TRBV4-2 and TRBJ2-5, with D maybe TRBD1 (5 bases). The CDR3 loop spans 14 amino acids. Per germline, CDR1 LGHNA and CDR2 YNFKEQ. The V gene lost 0 bases and the J gene lost 5 bases, with 10 bases spanning the gap. The CDR3: CASSQENPGETQYF. In DNA, the CDR3 is TGTGCCAGCAGCCAAGAAAACCCAGGGGAGACCCAGTACTTC.

The chain joins TRBV30 to TRBJ2-1, with 7 bases matching TRBD2. The CDR3 runs to 14 residues. Germline CDR1 GTSNPN, CDR2 SVGIG (reference sequence). V lost 2 bases to trimming and J lost 8 bases; unmatched junction nucleotides: 9. The CDR3 region is CAWSLPGTIHEQFF. The CDR3 coding sequence is TGTGCCTGGAGTTTGCCCGGGACTATCCATGAGCAGTTCTTC.

This clonotype was seen a few times. The J gene is TRBJ1-2, the V gene TRBV12-3 or TRBV12-4, with D possibly TRBD1 on 5 matching bases. Trimming removed 8 bases from V and 6 bases from J, with 16 bases in between. The CDR3 covers 13 residues. For the CDR3, the DNA is TGTGCCAGCGGAACCGGGACCTGGGATGGCTACACCTTC. Its translation: CASGTGTWDGYTF.

The DNA of the CDR3 is TGCGCCAGCAGCTTAGTGGGAGGGCTAAGAAATGAGCAGTTCTTC. Translating gives CASSLVGGLRNEQFF. This chain uses TRBV5-1 with TRBJ2-1; 7 bases align to TRBD2. The CDR3 runs to 15 residues. Germline CDR1 reads SGHRS; CDR2 reads YFSETQ. The V and J ends lost 2 bases and 7 bases, in that order; junction bases with no gene match: 9.

V and J are TRBV18 and TRBJ2-3; D uncertain. Germline values: CDR1 KGHSH, CDR2 LQKENI. Trimming removed 6 bases at V and 4 bases at J, with 11 bases between. The CDR3 runs 13 residues. CDR3 amino acids: CASSLVRPDTQYF. The CDR3 coding sequence is TGTGCCAGCTCCCTCGTCCGTCCAGATACGCAGTATTTT.

This clonotype was seen repeatedly, ten times or more. V is TRBV28 and J is TRBJ1-5; 7 nucleotides align to TRBD1. Germline values: CDR1 MDHEN, CDR2 SYDVKM. The CDR3 is 15 residues long. The V gene end was trimmed by 3 bases and the J gene end by 4 bases; junction bases not matched to a gene: 6. The CDR3 region is CASSFIGDRNQPQHF. CDR3 DNA sequence: TGTGCCAGCAGTTTTATAGGGGACAGAAATCAGCCCCAGCATTTT.

This clonotype showed up just a few times. The CDR3, as DNA: TGCAGTGCCATACAGGCTAGCACAGATACGCAGTATTTT. Residues: CSAIQASTDTQYF. This chain joins TRBV20-1 and TRBJ2-3, with a tentative D call TRBD1 (5 bases). Trimming took 6 bases from V and 0 from J, leaving 10 bases between them. Germline CDR1 and CDR2: DFQATT and SNEGSKA (reference sequence). The CDR3 is 13 residues long.

V is TRBV6-2 or TRBV6-3 and J is TRBJ1-6; 9 nucleotides agree with TRBD1. The junction had 2 bases not matched to a gene; V was cut back by 4 bases and J by 7 bases. The CDR3 is 14 residues long. CDR1 MNHEY and CDR2 SVGEGT come from the germline V gene. CDR3: CASSSGTGNSPLHF. The CDR3 DNA is TGTGCCAGCAGTTCCGGGACAGGGAATTCACCCCTCCACTTT.

This clonotype was detected only once. The chain has TRBV10-3 and TRBJ2-1; D is unclear. This CDR3 has 12 residues. Germline V gives CDR1 ENHRY, CDR2 SYGVKD. V was cut by 8 bases and J by 6 bases, with 11 bases left in between. The CDR3: CAIQATGNEQFF. In DNA form, the CDR3 reads TGTGCCATCCAGGCAACCGGCAATGAGCAGTTCTTC.

The chain couples TRBV6-1 to TRBJ1-2; D is unresolved. CDR3 length equals 15 residues. Trimming pared 0 bases from V and 0 bases from J, leaving 8 bases between. Germline CDR1 reads MNHNS; CDR2 reads SASEGT. The CDR3 spells CASSEAVAANYGYTF. The CDR3 bases are TGTGCCAGCAGTGAAGCGGTCGCAGCTAACTATGGCTACACCTTC.

This clonotype was seen a handful of times. The chain is built from TRBV20-1 and TRBJ2-3, with 9 bases lining up with TRBD2. The CDR3 spans 15 residues. V was clipped by 1 base and J by 5 bases; unmatched bases: 7. The germline V gene encodes CDR1 DFQATT and CDR2 SNEGSKA (reference sequence). The chain's CDR3 is CSARVASGTKDTQYF. CDR3 bases: TGCAGTGCTAGAGTGGCTAGCGGGACAAAAGATACGCAGTATTTT.

This clonotype was seen ten or more times. The V and J genes are TRBV12-3 or TRBV12-4 and TRBJ1-2, with TRBD1 identical over 8 bases. The junction had 7 bases not matched to a gene; V was cut back by 10 bases and J by 6 bases. CDR3 length equals 12 residues. The CDR3 nucleotides are TGTGCCACCCAACAGGGGGTAAATGGCTACACCTTC. Translated, it gives CATQQGVNGYTF.

This clonotype has at least ten counts. This chain links TRBV5-8 with TRBJ1-5, with D unresolved. The germline V gene encodes CDR1 SGHTS and CDR2 YDEGEE. The CDR3 has 15 amino acids. Trimming took off 4 bases at V and 0 bases at J, with 11 bases between the two ends. CDR3 loop: CASSLQGNSNQPQHF. CDR3 nucleotide sequence: TGTGCCAGCAGCCTCCAAGGAAATAGCAATCAGCCCCAGCATTTT. Full variable domain (remainder filled in from reference TRBV5-8 and TRBJ1-5): EAGVTQSPTHLIKTRGQQATLRCSPISGHTSVYWYQQALGLGLQFLLWYDEGEERNRGNFPPRFSGRQFPNYSSELNVNALELEDSALYLCASSLQGNSNQPQHFGDGTRLSIL.

This chain uses TRBV4-1 with TRBJ2-2; 16 bases map to TRBD2. Trimming removed 0 bases from V and 5 bases from J; junction bases left unmatched: 9. The germline CDR1 and CDR2 sequences are MGHRA and YSYEKL. The CDR3 spans 20 residues. The CDR3 coding sequence is TGCGCCAGCAGCCAAGAGGTGGGACTAGCGGGAGGGCCGGGAACCGGGGAGCTGTTTTTT. It yields the protein CASSQEVGLAGGPGTGELFF.

In this sample, this clonotype turned up a few times. The chain is built from TRBV12-3 or TRBV12-4 and TRBJ2-4; no reliable D call. The V end was cut by 3 bases, the J end by 2 bases, with 8 bases between. There are 14 residues in the CDR3. CDR3 DNA sequence: TGTGCCAGCAGTTTTCAACAATCCAAAAACATTCAGTACTTC. As protein: CASSFQQSKNIQYF.

V and J are TRBV7-8 and TRBJ2-7, with D possibly matching TRBD2 (5 bases). The CDR3 length is 12 residues. Trimming stripped 6 bases from V and 5 bases from J, with 11 bases between. Germline V lookup: CDR1 SGHVS, CDR2 FQNEAQ. The CDR3 sequence: CASRGVRDEQYF. In nucleotides, the CDR3 is TGTGCCAGCAGGGGAGTTAGGGACGAGCAGTACTTC.

This chain connects TRBV20-1 to TRBJ2-1; the match to TRBD2 covers 9 bases. Trimming at V came to 0 bases and at J to 6 bases, leaving 9 bases not matched to a gene. From germline, CDR1 is DFQATT and CDR2 SNEGSKA (reference sequence). The CDR3 is 16 amino acids. CDR3 region: CSARDRRLADFNEQFF. CDR3 sequence (DNA): TGCAGTGCTAGAGATCGTAGACTAGCGGACTTCAATGAGCAGTTCTTC.

This clonotype has at least ten counts. The rearrangement uses TRBV3-1 and TRBJ2-1; D gene unclear. Trimming took off 4 bases at V and 4 bases at J, with 8 bases between the two ends. The CDR3 is 13 amino acids. Germline values: CDR1 LGHDT, CDR2 YNNKEL (reference sequence). CDR3 DNA sequence: TGTGCCAGCAGCCTATCGGATTACAATGAGCAGTTCTTC. Its protein product is CASSLSDYNEQFF.

The chain has TRBV19 and TRBJ1-2; D unresolved. V lost 2 bases, J lost 2 bases, and 9 bases lay in between. This CDR3 is 14 amino acids long. CDR1 and CDR2 (germline): LNHDA, SQIVND (reference sequence). CDR3 sequence reads: CASSIPGRNYGYTF. Here the CDR3 DNA reads TGTGCCAGTAGTATACCCGGCAGAAACTATGGCTACACCTTC.

In this sample, this clonotype turned up a few times. The chain couples TRBV27 to TRBJ1-3, with D perhaps matching TRBD1 (5 bases). Germline V gives CDR1 MNHEY, CDR2 SMNVEV (reference sequence). The V and J ends lost 1 base and 8 bases respectively, with 9 bases between them. The CDR3 sequence is 13 residues long. The DNA for the CDR3 is TGTGCCAGCAGTTTATGGCAGGGAGACACCATATATTTT. Protein sequence: CASSLWQGDTIYF.

The chain carries TRBV7-8 and TRBJ2-2; D ambiguous. Germline loops: CDR1 SGHVS, CDR2 FQNEAQ. Trimming took off 1 base at V and 4 bases at J, with 13 bases between the two ends. CDR3 length: 16 amino acids. The CDR3 DNA reads TGTGCCAGCAGCTTAGTTCTCTTGCTGGGCACCGGGGAGCTGTTTTTT. Amino acids: CASSLVLLLGTGELFF.

The chain uses TRBV20-1 and TRBJ2-1, with 7 bases aligning to TRBD2. The germline gives CDR1 DFQATT, CDR2 SNEGSKA (reference sequence). This CDR3 has 13 amino acids. The CDR3 bases are TGCGGGCTCAAAGGCGGGAGTGTCAATGAGCAGTTCTTC. This sequence encodes CGLKGGSVNEQFF.